This T cell receptor beta chain was captured in a study of T cell changes during pregnancy in multiple sclerosis. Measured with immunoSEQ multiplex PCR; TCRdb has only the in-frame clones, and not every one. This sample yields about 23,000 clones, of which 65% to 90% are seen a single time; about 1% belongs to the top ten. The V gene lost 1 base and the J gene lost 2 bases, with 8 bases spanning the gap. CDR1 is SGHVS and CDR2 is FQNEAQ in the germline V gene. The CDR3 spans 15 residues. Here the sequenced sample was CD4+ T cells from peripheral blood mononuclear cells, taken in the first trimester of pregnancy. This chain uses TRBV7-8 with TRBJ2-2, with D maybe TRBD2 (6 bases). This clonotype was obtained from a female donor in good health, enrolled as a control in a pregnancy study. CDR3 region: CASSLVAANTGELFF. In DNA form, the CDR3 reads TGTGCCAGCAGCTTAGTAGCGGCAAACACCGGGGAGCTGTTTTTT.